This T cell receptor beta chain was sequenced for a study of cytomegalovirus exposure and HLA in healthy donors. The wider study: Researchers found that less than 90% of over 350 genotyped donors fell within the Caucasian-associated ancestry cluster. Whole-study results and caveats: HLA-A and HLA-B allele assignments for most subjects were reportedly predicted accurately using TCR beta sequences. Immune exposure information available was restricted to CMV serostatus. Several of the most significant clusters appeared linked to common viral pathogens, based on a later analysis.

Note on this clone: Antigen: not known.

The CDR3 runs 13 residues. The V gene lost 5 bases and the J gene lost 2 bases, with 7 bases spanning the gap. CDR1 is SGHDN and CDR2 is FVKESK in the germline V gene. Use of 60 Vbeta and 13 Jbeta primers characterized the PCR. TCRdb keeps only in-frame clones here, not all; method: immunoSEQ multiplex PCR. Here the sample spans roughly 170,000 clones, roughly four fifths being singletons. The sequencing sample was made of PBMCs. The receptor's source is a female donor in good health and CMV-seronegative. The V gene is TRBV14, the J gene TRBJ2-1; D unclear. The DNA of the CDR3 is TGTGCCAGCAGCTCCCAGACCTACAATGAGCAGTTCTTC. Protein product: CASSSQTYNEQFF.